This T cell receptor (beta chain) derives from a study of blood T cell repertoires in COVID-19. CDR3 length: 13 amino acids. V gave up 4 bases and J gave up 6 bases, with 14 bases separating them. Germline lookup yields CDR1 SGHRS and CDR2 YFSETQ. TCRdb's table, derived via immunoSEQ multiplex PCR, lists solely in-frame clones and lacks some. This table has about 240,000 clones, 83% appearing once. Everyone who took part was roughly 18 to 95 years old, and they came from 24 US areas. Allocation to cohorts depended on clinical history reported by the participants. All exposed participants met a person with COVID-19 within 2 weeks before entering the study. This clone was detected only once.

This chain uses TRBV5-1 with TRBJ2-7; tentative D call: TRBD2 (5 bases). This TCR was sampled from a woman in her thirties or forties who had been exposed to COVID-19. Sequenced sample: PBMCs or T cells enriched from blood (not recorded which). The CDR3 DNA reads TGCGCCAGCAGCCCCCTGGCAAGCGGCGAGCAGTACTTC. Residues: CASSPLASGEQYF. The variable domain in full, with the rest retrieved from reference TRBV5-1 and TRBJ2-7, is KAGVTQTPRYLIKTRGQQVTLSCSPISGHRSVSWYQQTPGQGLQFLFEYFSETQRNKGNFPGRFSGRQFSNSRSEMNVSTLELGDSALYLCASSPLASGEQYFGPGTRLTVT.